The clone carrying this TCR beta chain appeared many times. What it recognizes is unknown. The data stem from a study of T cells after posttransplantation cyclophosphamide. General observations from the study: Later blood repertoires were often dominated by clones from the donor CD8+ memory compartment. Blood and skin or GI T cell repertoires showed limited TRB overlap. After PTCy, TRB diversity resembled that of CNI/methotrexate controls.

On the day of bone marrow donation, the related graft donor provided peripheral blood. Libraries were prepared by immunoSEQ multiplex PCR; TCRdb keeps only in-frame clonotypes and omits some of them. Listed here are almost 35,000 clones without any singletons, the top ten holding 6.5% to 8%. The sequence derives from a woman aged 50 to 65 in good health and a related stem cell transplant donor. Input material: PBMCs.

CDR3 amino acids: CASSLPGISYEQYF. For the CDR3, the DNA is TGTGCCAGCAGCTTGCCGGGGATCTCCTACGAGCAGTACTTC. This chain joins TRBV5-6 and TRBJ2-7; D may be TRBD2 (5 bases). The CDR3 is 14 amino acids. Germline assignment: CDR1 SGHDT and CDR2 YYEEEE. Trimming cost V 1 base and J 0 bases, with 8 bases left between them.